Listed here is a single T cell receptor beta chain. No antigen is known for it. Primers: 60 Vbeta forward and 13 Jbeta reverse. Assay used: immunoSEQ multiplex PCR; TCRdb lists only in-frame clones, some missing. The repertoire holds 130,000 to 150,000 clones, around 86% seen once, with roughly 2.8% in the top ten. This entry comes from a study of cytomegalovirus exposure and HLA in healthy donors. J lost 6 bases, V lost 4 bases, and 10 bases had no gene match. CDR1 and CDR2 (germline): MDHEN, SYDVKM. This CDR3 has 16 amino acids. Study observations and caveats: A later analysis found that most CMV-associated TCR beta chains appeared HLA-restricted. Later analysis associated a missense DCLRE1C variant with TCR beta V- and J-gene trimming. Roughly even sequencing depth across donors was the assumption behind the presence/absence analyses. For most TCR beta V segments, an earlier analysis put the productive rate at about 87% or about 30% of the time.

Sequencing was performed on PBMCs. The receptor was derived from a woman in her twenties or thirties in good health and CMV-seronegative. This sequence joins TRBV28 and TRBJ2-3, with 10 nucleotides matching TRBD2. CDR3 loop: CASSSLASGRADTQYF. The CDR3 DNA follows: TGTGCCAGCAGTTCTTTGGCTAGCGGGAGAGCGGATACGCAGTATTTT.